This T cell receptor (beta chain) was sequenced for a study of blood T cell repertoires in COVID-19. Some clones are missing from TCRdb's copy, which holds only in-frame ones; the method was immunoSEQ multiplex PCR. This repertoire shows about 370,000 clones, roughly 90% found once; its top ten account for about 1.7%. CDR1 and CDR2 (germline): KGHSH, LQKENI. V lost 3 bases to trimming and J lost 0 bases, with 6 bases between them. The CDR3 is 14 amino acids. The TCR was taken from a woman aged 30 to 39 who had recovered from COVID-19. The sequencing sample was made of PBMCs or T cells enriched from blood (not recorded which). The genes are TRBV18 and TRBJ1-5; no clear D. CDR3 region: CASSPPNSNQPQHF. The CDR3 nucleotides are TGTGCCAGCTCACCCCCAAATAGCAATCAGCCCCAGCATTTT.